Sequencing of this T cell receptor beta chain was carried out in a study of shared clonotypes between healthy human individuals. Nashville, Tennessee was home to all donors, who were Caucasian adults. This clone was picked up one time. Here immunoSEQ multiplex PCR was the method, and the copy in TCRdb shows in-frame clones only, minus some. This repertoire shows 2.5 million or so clones, 90% to 95% found once; its top ten account for about 0.13%. Germline CDR1 ENHRY, CDR2 SYGVKD. The CDR3 spans 12 residues. V dropped 9 bases and J dropped 2 bases, with 11 bases sitting between them. Sequencing input: naive CD4+ T cells sorted from blood. Subset meaning: CD45RA+ positively selected. The receptor's source is a man between 18 and 29 years old in good health. The V and J genes are TRBV10-3 and TRBJ2-7; D remains unclear. CDR3 DNA: TGTGCCATTAGCCCGACGCCCTACGAGCAGTACTTC. It encodes CAISPTPYEQYF.